This T cell receptor beta chain came from a study of T cell clonality in common variable immunodeficiency. Whole-study results and caveats: Fewer deletions and N-nucleotide insertions were reportedly seen in common variable immunodeficiency TCR beta sequences. Compared with controls, CVID subjects had fewer shared TCRbeta clones. TCRbeta clonality was increased in CVID versus healthy controls.

Sequencing was performed with immunoSEQ multiplex PCR; in TCRdb, only in-frame clones are kept and a portion is missing. Observed in the sample are tens of thousands of clones, none of them singletons. The germline V gene has CDR1 KGHSH and CDR2 LQKENI. V was clipped by 0 bases and J by 3 bases; unmatched bases: 3. This CDR3 is 16 amino acids long. This clone has at least ten counts. The antigen is not known. The read comes to an end 3 residues before the CDR3 does, leaving the germline J gene to fill in the end. The sequence came from a person between 18 and 75 years old in good health. Sample: peripheral blood mononuclear cells. This sequence joins TRBV18 and TRBJ2-1, with TRBD2 matching over 9 bases. The CDR3 sequence: CASSPPSGSLYNEQFF. The covered CDR3 bases are TGTGCCAGCTCACCACCTAGCGGGAGTCTCTACAATGAG.